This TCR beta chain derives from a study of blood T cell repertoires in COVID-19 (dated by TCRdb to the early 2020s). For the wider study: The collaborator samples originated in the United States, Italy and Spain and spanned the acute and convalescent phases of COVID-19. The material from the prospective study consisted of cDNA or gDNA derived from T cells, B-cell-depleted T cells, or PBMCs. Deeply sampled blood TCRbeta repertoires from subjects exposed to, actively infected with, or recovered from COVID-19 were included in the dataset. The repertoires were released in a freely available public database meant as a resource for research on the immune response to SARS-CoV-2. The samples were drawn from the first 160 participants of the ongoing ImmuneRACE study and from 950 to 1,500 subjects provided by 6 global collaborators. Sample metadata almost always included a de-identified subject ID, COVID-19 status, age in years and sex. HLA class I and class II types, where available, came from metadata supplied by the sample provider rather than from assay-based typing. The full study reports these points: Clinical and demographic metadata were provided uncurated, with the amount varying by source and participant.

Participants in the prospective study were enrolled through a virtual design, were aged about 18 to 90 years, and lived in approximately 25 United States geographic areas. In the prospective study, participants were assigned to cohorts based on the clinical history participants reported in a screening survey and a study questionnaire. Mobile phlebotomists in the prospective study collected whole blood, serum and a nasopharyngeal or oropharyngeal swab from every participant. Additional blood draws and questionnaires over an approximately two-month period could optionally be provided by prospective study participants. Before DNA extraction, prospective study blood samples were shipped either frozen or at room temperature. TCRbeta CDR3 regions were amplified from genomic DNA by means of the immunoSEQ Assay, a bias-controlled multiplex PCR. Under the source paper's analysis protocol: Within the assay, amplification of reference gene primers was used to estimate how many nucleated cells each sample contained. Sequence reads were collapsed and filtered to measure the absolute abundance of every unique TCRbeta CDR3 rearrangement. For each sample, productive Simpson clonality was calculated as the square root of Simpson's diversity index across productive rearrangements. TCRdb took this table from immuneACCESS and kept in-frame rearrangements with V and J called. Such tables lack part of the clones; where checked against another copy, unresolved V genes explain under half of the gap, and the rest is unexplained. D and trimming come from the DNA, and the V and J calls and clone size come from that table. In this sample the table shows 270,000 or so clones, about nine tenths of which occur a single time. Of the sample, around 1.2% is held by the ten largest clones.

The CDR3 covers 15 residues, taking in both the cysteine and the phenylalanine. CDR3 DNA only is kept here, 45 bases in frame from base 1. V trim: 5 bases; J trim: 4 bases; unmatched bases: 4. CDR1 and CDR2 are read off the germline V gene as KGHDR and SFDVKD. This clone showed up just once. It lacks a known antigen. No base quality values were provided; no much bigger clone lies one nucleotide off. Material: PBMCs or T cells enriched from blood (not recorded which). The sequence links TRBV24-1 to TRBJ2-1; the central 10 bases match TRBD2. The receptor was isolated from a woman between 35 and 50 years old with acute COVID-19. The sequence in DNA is TGTGCCACCAGTGCTCTAGCGGGAGCGTACAATGAGCAGTTCTTC. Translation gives CATSALAGAYNEQFF.